The next 14 T cell receptor beta chains were all read from a single sample in a study of regulatory T cells in long-lasting Graves disease (dated by TCRdb to about 2021). The library was generated by multiplex PCR. Sequencing instrument: Illumina HiSeq 4000. iRepertoire HTBI primers and Arm-PCR amplification of CDR3 regions were used to construct TCR beta libraries. TCRdb redid the processing of the public reads, applying fastp at Q25 and MiXCR, and retained in-frame beta chains. Entries are consolidated by CDR3 protein sequence, retaining the most common genes and DNA. The sample table contains fewer than 600,000 distinct CDR3 sequences; only one count was recorded for under 25% of them. The top ten clones comprise around 13% of the sample. Read against the paper, the sample's time point label means: persistent/refractory GD, antithyroid drugs over 5 years with positive TRAb. RNA was extracted from PBMCs in TRIzol for both TCR sequencing and RNA sequencing.

This material consisted of peripheral blood mononuclear cells (PBMCs), taken when the disease was refractory, from a patient treated with antithyroid drugs. The origin of the receptors is a female donor with Graves disease.

Remarks on this clonotype: A much bigger clone sits one base away, suggesting this may be a read error. The chain couples TRBV6-1 to TRBJ2-7, with 8 bases fitting TRBD1. Germline CDR1 and CDR2: MNHNS and SASEGT. CDR3 length equals 14 residues. In DNA form, the CDR3 reads TGTGCCAGCAGCGACAGGGGCTCCTCCTGCGAGCAGTACTTC. Its translation: CASSDRGSSCEQYF.

This clonotype was counted only a few times. Germline is not matched at one junction end, which may reflect a read error. The rearrangement links TRBV7-7 to TRBJ2-7; D possibly corresponds to TRBD1 (6 bases). This CDR3 is built from 14 residues. Germline loops: CDR1 SSHAT, CDR2 FNYEAQ (reference sequence). Here the CDR3 DNA reads TGTGCTAGCAGCCCCAACAGGGTGGACGACGAGCAGTACTTC. This encodes CASSPNRVDDEQYF. Drawing the rest from reference TRBV7-7 and TRBJ2-7, the complete variable domain is GAGVSQSPRYKVTKRGQDVTLRCDPISSHATLYWYQQALGQGPEFLTYFNYEAQPDKSGLPSDRFSAERPEGSISTLTIQRTEQRDSAMYRCASSPNRVDDEQYFGPGTRLTVT.

The chain carries TRBV5-5 and TRBJ1-6; D is unresolved. The germline V and J ends were trimmed by 4 bases and 5 bases, with 13 bases remaining between them. This CDR3 region has 15 residues. Per the germline V gene, CDR1 is SGHKS and CDR2 is YYEKEE (reference sequence). The CDR3 reads CASSRLDADNSPLHF. CDR3 bases: TGTGCCAGCAGCCGTTTGGACGCCGATAATTCACCCCTCCACTTT.

This clonotype has just one count. CDR3 amino acids: CATSRPTWGTGENEKLFF. The CDR3 DNA sequence: TGTGCCACCAGCAGACCTACCTGGGGCACAGGGGAGAATGAAAAACTGTTTTTT. The chain employs TRBV15 and TRBJ1-4; 7 nucleotides match TRBD1. This CDR3 is built from 18 residues. V lost 2 bases and J lost 5; bases outside the gene matches: 14. Looked up from germline, CDR1 is LNHNV and CDR2 is YYDKDF (reference sequence). Combining the CDR3 with reference TRBV15 and TRBJ1-4 gives the whole variable domain DAMVIQNPRYQVTQFGKPVTLSCSQTLNHNVMYWYQQKSSQAPKLLFHYYDKDFNNEADTPDNFQSRRPNTSFCFLDIRSPGLGDTAMYLCATSRPTWGTGENEKLFFGSGTQLSVL.

The table lists this clonotype with a few counts. This may come from a read error, since a much larger clone is one base off. The genes are TRBV3-1 and TRBJ2-5, with D perhaps matching TRBD1 (6 bases). CDR1 and CDR2 from the germline V gene are LGHDT and YNNKEL (reference sequence). This CDR3 is built from 14 residues. Trimming left V 4 bases short and J 2 bases short, with 11 bases between. The chain's CDR3 is CASSLNRVQETQYF. The CDR3 region has the DNA TGTGCCAGCAGCCTGAACAGGGTTCAAGAGACCCAGTACTTC.

CDR3 region: CASTASGSVEGYTF. CDR3 DNA: TGTGCCAGCACCGCCTCAGGGTCGGTGGAGGGCTACACCTTC. The chain recombines TRBV27 with TRBJ1-2, with TRBD1 as a possible D gene (5 bases). V gave up 7 bases and J gave up 8 bases, with 20 bases separating them. The CDR3 runs 14 residues. In germline, CDR1 is MNHEY, CDR2 SMNVEV (reference sequence).

The chain couples TRBV5-1 to TRBJ2-2; 8 bases are a match to TRBD1. This CDR3 has 15 amino acids. Germline lookup yields CDR1 SGHRS and CDR2 YFSETQ. With V trimmed by 4 bases and J by 5 bases, 7 bases remained unmatched. The CDR3 DNA follows: TGCGCCAGCAGCCCCTCAGGGGGCAGGACCGGGGAGCTGTTTTTT. Translating it yields CASSPSGGRTGELFF.

This chain joins TRBV5-8 and TRBJ1-2, with TRBD1 matching over 8 bases. The CDR3 totals 16 residues. V was clipped by 0 bases and J by 2 bases; unmatched bases: 6. The germline CDR1 and CDR2 sequences are SGHTS and YDEGEE. CDR3 in amino acids: CASSLAGDRSNYGYTF. CDR3 nucleotide sequence: TGTGCCAGCAGCTTGGCTGGGGACAGGTCCAACTATGGCTACACCTTC. Complete variable domain (other parts from reference TRBV5-8 and TRBJ1-2): EAGVTQSPTHLIKTRGQQATLRCSPISGHTSVYWYQQALGLGLQFLLWYDEGEERNRGNFPPRFSGRQFPNYSSELNVNALELEDSALYLCASSLAGDRSNYGYTFGSGTRLTVV.

A few counts support this clonotype. The chain has TRBV28 and TRBJ2-3; D not certain. Trimming cost V 2 bases and J 1 base, with 13 bases left between them. CDR1 and CDR2 (germline): MDHEN, SYDVKM. The CDR3 runs to 16 residues. The chain's CDR3 is CASSLAAARGTDTQYF. DNA of the CDR3: TGTGCCAGCAGTTTAGCCGCCGCGCGAGGCACAGATACGCAGTATTTT.

On this clonotype itself: This may be a read error: a much more frequent sequence differs by one nucleotide. The chain is built from TRBV10-3 and TRBJ1-2; D is uncertain. This CDR3 has 14 amino acids. Per germline, CDR1 ENHRY and CDR2 SYGVKD. With 2 bases removed from V and 6 bases from J, the gap between germline ends came to 13 bases. DNA for the CDR3: TGTGCCATCAGTGAGCCCAGTGGGAGGAATGGCTACACCTTC. Translation: CAISEPSGRNGYTF.

This clonotype occurred many times. The chain links TRBV27 to TRBJ1-1; D not resolved. The V end lost 0 bases, the J end lost 5 bases, and 13 bases lay between the germline ends. The germline CDR1 and CDR2 sequences are MNHEY and SMNVEV (reference sequence). The CDR3 is 15 residues long. DNA of the CDR3: TGTGCCAGCAGTTTATCGCGGCAGACCGGGACTGAAGCTTTCTTT. Its protein product is CASSLSRQTGTEAFF.

As to this clonotype: A far larger clone is just one base off, so this is likely a read error. This CDR3 fails to terminate in the conserved phenylalanine or tryptophan, so it likely reflects a read error. J is TRBJ1-4 and V is TRBV11-3; 9 bases are shared with TRBD1. The length of the CDR3 is 18 residues. J gave up 0 bases and V 5 bases, and 10 bases lay outside the gene matches. Germline lookup yields CDR1 SGHNT and CDR2 YENEEA. This CDR3 reads CASSRTGAFLTTNEKLFL. Here the CDR3 DNA reads TGTGCCAGCAGCCGGACAGGGGCTTTCCTCACAACTAATGAAAAACTGTTTCTT.

This clonotype was detected ten times or more. This chain links TRBV15 with TRBJ1-2, with D possibly matching TRBD1 (5 bases). The CDR3 is 15 residues long. Between the trimmed V and J ends, which lost 1 base and 4 bases, there was a span of 13 bases. Germline V gene sequence: CDR1 LNHNV, CDR2 YYDKDF (reference sequence). The DNA for the CDR3 is TGTGCCACCAGCAGAGCCCTCGGGACCAGCTATGGCTACACCTTC. It yields the protein CATSRALGTSYGYTF.

This clonotype came up a few times. The rearrangement uses TRBV5-1 and TRBJ2-7; 7 positions match TRBD2. The CDR3 consists of 15 residues. Germline values: CDR1 SGHRS, CDR2 YFSETQ. Losses at the gene ends were 4 bases for V and 4 bases for J; bases not matched to a gene: 11. The CDR3 loop is CASSPEERGVYEQYF. CDR3 sequence (DNA): TGCGCCAGCAGCCCGGAGGAGCGGGGAGTATACGAGCAGTACTTC.